This T cell receptor (beta chain) was recorded in a study of radiation and T cells in renal cell carcinoma (dated by TCRdb to about 2020). For the study in its entirety: Samples were obtained from a clinical trial, in which 15 Gy stereotactic body radiation therapy was delivered to primary renal cell carcinomas and nephrectomy was performed 4 weeks later. In total, some 52 samples underwent TCR beta sequencing: 25 or so tumors plus 27 peripheral blood samples. A total of 4 million to 5 million unique CDR3 nucleotide sequences, encoding more than 2 million unique CDR3 amino acid sequences, were found across all 55 or so samples.

Findings and caveats that apply to the study as a whole: Because the trial had a single-armed design, the trial could not examine how radiation dose or scheduling affected the TCR repertoire. Because no pretreatment tumor biopsies were available, whether clonotypes were present in the tumor at baseline could not be determined. Top tumor clonotypes rose in blood from baseline to 2 weeks post-radiation, then contracted by 4 weeks, suggesting transient expansion of tumor-resident clones. Dynamics of the blood repertoire were not tracked past 4 weeks after treatment.

As concerns this clone: What antigen it recognizes has not been identified. No clone much larger than this one lies a single base away; base qualities are absent.

The immunoSEQ kit was used, according to the manufacturer's recommendations, to generate TCR beta libraries from genomic DNA. To prepare the libraries, a first multiplex PCR with proprietary primers was run, followed by a second PCR that added unique barcodes, and a bead cleanup was done after each round. A positive control reaction and a negative control reaction, both provided in the kit, were run with every batch of samples. The final libraries were assessed on an Agilent 4200 TapeStation D1000 ScreenTape, pooled by volume, and quantified by qPCR. Sequencing was performed on an Illumina NextSeq500 using a MidOutput 150-cycle cartridge, with 156 Read1 cycles, 15 Index1 cycles, and the kit custom primers. The pooled library was loaded at roughly 0.94 pM with an approximately 22% PhiX control spike-in. The authors' pipeline ran thus. The vendor-processed data were analyzed in R, and a clonotype was defined as all T cells that share the same CDR3 nucleotide sequence. In the clone abundance analyses, frequencies were normalized to the 10,000 most abundant clones in each sample. Public T cell clones, averaging fewer than five per sample, were removed before analysis. An abundance difference of at least 32-fold between compartments was the criterion for calling clonotypes tumor-enriched or baseline blood-enriched. A beta-binomial differential abundance model was applied to find clonotypes that expanded or contracted between blood time points. Tumor-blood repertoire similarity was measured with the Baroni-Urbani and Buser coefficient, and group comparisons used two-tailed Wilcoxon tests in R. The immuneACCESS repertoire file appears here via TCRdb, limited to in-frame rearrangements. These files lack a portion of the clones; in checked studies, under half of the deficit traces to unresolved V genes, and the cause of the others is not known. V and J calls plus clone size are reproduced from that table; the DNA served to infer D and trimming. This sample holds 100,000 to 150,000 clones; 81% were observed only once. Clones ranked in the top ten supply around 6.1% of the sample.

The sample's time point label is to be understood as: blood 2 weeks post-SBRT. The treatment or condition label on this specimen signifies: 15 Gy SBRT to primary tumor, nephrectomy 4 weeks later. To track tumor-enriched clonotypes, serial peripheral blood was sampled from radiation-treated patients at baseline and at 2 weeks and 4 weeks after SBRT. Renal cell carcinoma with clear cell pathology was present in all patients. The QIAamp DNA Blood Mini Kit (Qiagen) was used to prepare genomic DNA for TCR sequencing. The analyses included just those samples that passed every quality control check. The sequence derives from a man aged 50 or older with renal cell carcinoma. The sample here was blood, taken from a patient whose treatment included radiotherapy and nephrectomy.

The sequence in DNA is TGCGCCAGCAGCACCGGACAGTATGTCCATGAGCAGTTCTTC. Its coded protein is CASSTGQYVHEQFF. The rearranged chain carries TRBV5-1 and TRBJ2-1; TRBD1 is a possible D gene, resting on 6 matching bases. V and J lose 4 bases and 8 bases, and a span of 16 bases separates them. CDR1 and CDR2 (SGHRS, YFSETQ) derive from the germline V gene. The CDR3, from cysteine to phenylalanine, totals 14 residues. Here the CDR3 DNA is all that survives: 42 bases in frame from base 1.